This TCR beta chain was obtained from a study of vaccination and CD4 T cells after COVID-19. The CDR3 spans 14 residues. The V gene end was trimmed by 4 bases and the J gene end by 6 bases; junction bases not matched to a gene: 7. From germline, CDR1 is SGHTA and CDR2 FQGTGA. The Oncomine TCR Beta short-read assay sequenced DNA from cultured CD4+ T cells. A single record per CDR3 protein comes from TCRdb applying MiXCR to the PCR reads. The sample lists 9,500 to 13,000 distinct CDR3 sequences, about two thirds occurring once. Notes on this clonotype: What it binds is unknown.

The treatment denotes: roughly ten-day PBMC culture with coronavirus spike peptide pools or control peptides (ViraFEST assay). The rearrangement links TRBV7-3 to TRBJ2-3, with 7 bases that match TRBD1. This receptor was identified in a human donor who had recovered from COVID-19. The specimen comprised CD4+ T cells from blood, cultured in vitro, sampled before SARS-CoV-2 vaccination. In DNA form, the CDR3 reads TGTGCCAGCAGCTCACGGACAGGTGGCGATACGCAGTATTTT. Amino acid sequence: CASSSRTGGDTQYF.